The clone carrying this TCR beta chain was recorded many times. Its target is not known. Sequenced patients had shown CD8+CD57+ cell expansion by flow cytometry. Patients, without exception, had severe acquired aplastic anemia. These data belong to a study of CD8+CD57+ T cells in acquired aplastic anemia. About the research overall: DNA per sorted CD4+ or CD8+ sample ranged roughly 0.18 to 30 ug, averaging roughly 3.3 ug.

Study-level results: With respect to CD8+ Simpson's diversity, patients and controls did not differ significantly.

The template used for profiling TCR beta VDJ and CDR3 was genomic DNA. In TCRdb, the reads were re-called with MiXCR into one record per CDR3 protein. The profile shows 100,000 to 150,000 distinct CDR3 sequences, about 40% of them singletons. The junction had 3 bases not matched to a gene; V was cut back by 4 bases and J by 4 bases. Germline values: CDR1 LNHDA, CDR2 SQIVND (reference sequence). The CDR3 has 13 amino acids. The sequencing sample was made of sorted CD4+, CD8+, or CD8+CD57+ T cells (not recorded which) from PBMCs. The V call is TRBV19, the J call TRBJ1-1; TRBD1 matches at 7 bases. The origin of this receptor is a human donor with aplastic anemia. In DNA form, the CDR3 reads TGTGCCAGTAGTAGGCAGGGGGGCACTGAAGCTTTCTTT. Encoded protein: CASSRQGGTEAFF.